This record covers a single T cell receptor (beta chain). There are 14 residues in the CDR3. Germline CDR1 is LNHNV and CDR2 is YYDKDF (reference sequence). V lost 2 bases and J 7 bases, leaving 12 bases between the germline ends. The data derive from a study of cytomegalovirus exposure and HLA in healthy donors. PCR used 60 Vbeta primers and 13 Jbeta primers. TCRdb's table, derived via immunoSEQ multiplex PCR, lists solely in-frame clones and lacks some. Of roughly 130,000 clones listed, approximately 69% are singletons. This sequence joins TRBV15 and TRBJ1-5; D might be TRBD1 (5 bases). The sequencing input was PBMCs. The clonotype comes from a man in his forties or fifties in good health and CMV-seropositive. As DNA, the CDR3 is TGTGCCACCAGCAGATCGAGGGAGGGGCAGCCCCAGCATTTT. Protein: CATSRSREGQPQHF.